These T cell receptor beta chains were read from a single sample in a study of blood T cell repertoires in COVID-19. Clones were read by immunoSEQ multiplex PCR, and TCRdb kept only the in-frame ones, dropping some. The sample consists of 300,000 to 450,000 clones, about 85% of them appearing once. Input material: peripheral blood. These receptors were collected from a woman aged 18-35 years with acute or convalescent COVID-19. The CDR3 runs from the conserved cysteine through the conserved F or W. Each record gives: clone size, V gene, J gene, D gene, CDR3 protein, CDR3 DNA. D genes are given only for firm matches. Only part of the rows carry a size: once, few, many, or a class if the clone is expanded.

>-|TRBV29-1|TRBJ1-4|-
CSVSLQLQGAKLFF
TGCAGCGTTAGTCTCCAACTACAGGGAGCAAAACTGTTTTTT
>once|TRBV19|TRBJ1-1|-
CASIQPEYTEAFF
TGTGCCAGTATACAACCAGAATACACTGAAGCTTTCTTT
>-|TRBV2|TRBJ1-1|TRBD1
CASSLRQGLNTEAFF
TGTGCCAGCAGTCTCCGACAGGGGCTGAACACTGAAGCTTTCTTT
>-|TRBV5-6|TRBJ1-5|TRBD1
CASSAGQGVNQPQHF
TGTGCCAGCAGCGCCGGACAGGGAGTCAATCAGCCCCAGCATTTT
>-|TRBV6-5|TRBJ1-3|-
CASSYGGTGNTIYF
TGTGCCAGCAGTTACGGGGGCACTGGAAACACCATATATTTT
>-|TRBV28|TRBJ1-2|TRBD1
CASNLPGQGEDGYTF
TGTGCCAGCAATCTCCCCGGACAGGGGGAGGATGGCTACACCTTC
>-|TRBV7-6|TRBJ2-3|-
CASSLGHYLPVATDTQYF
TGTGCCAGCAGCTTAGGTCATTATTTACCCGTAGCCACAGATACGCAGTATTTT
>few|TRBV9|TRBJ1-1|TRBD1
CASSGQGANTEAFF
TGTGCCAGCAGCGGACAGGGGGCGAACACTGAAGCTTTCTTT
>-|TRBV28|TRBJ1-5|-
CASSGSGILEPQHF
TGTGCCAGCAGTGGAAGCGGGATACTCGAGCCCCAGCATTTT
>-|TRBV5-4|TRBJ1-4|-
CASSLPGDNEKLFF
TGTGCCAGCAGCTTACCGGGAGATAATGAAAAACTGTTTTTT
>-|TRBV30|TRBJ1-1|-
CARESYWAGVVGTEAFF
TGTGCCCGCGAGTCTTATTGGGCAGGGGTTGTGGGAACTGAAGCTTTCTTT
>-|TRBV2|TRBJ2-3|-
CASEDRTSLFSTDTQYF
TGTGCCAGCGAAGACAGGACATCACTTTTTAGCACAGATACGCAGTATTTT
>-|TRBV25-1|TRBJ1-1|-
CASSGVVNTEAFF
TGTGCCAGCAGTGGAGTGGTGAACACTGAAGCTTTCTTT
>-|TRBV27|TRBJ2-7|TRBD2
CASRRTSGVSEQYF
TGTGCCAGCAGGAGGACTAGCGGGGTGAGCGAGCAGTACTTC
>once|TRBV19|TRBJ1-5|TRBD1
CASRPSPDRGNQPQHF
TGTGCCAGTAGACCAAGCCCCGACAGGGGCAATCAGCCCCAGCATTTT
>-|TRBV7-2|TRBJ2-7|TRBD1
CASSSDRGLGEQYF
TGTGCCAGCAGCTCAGACAGGGGACTGGGGGAGCAGTACTTC
>once|TRBV28|TRBJ2-7|TRBD1
CASSLETGFYEQYF
TGTGCCAGCAGTTTGGAGACAGGGTTCTACGAGCAGTACTTC
>-|TRBV2|TRBJ1-1|TRBD1
CASSESLTGKTEAFF
TGTGCCAGCAGTGAAAGCTTGACAGGGAAAACTGAAGCTTTCTTT
>-|TRBV11-3|TRBJ2-1|TRBD2
CASSPKAGGYNEQFF
TGTGCCAGCAGCCCAAAAGCGGGAGGATACAATGAGCAGTTCTTC